This T cell receptor (beta chain) was profiled in a study of blood T cell repertoires in COVID-19. The data were produced by immunoSEQ multiplex PCR, yet TCRdb's version contains in-frame clones alone and is incomplete. The data show over 150,000 clones, around 84% seen once. The germline V gene has CDR1 LNHDA and CDR2 SQIVND (reference sequence). The trim removed 6 bases at V and 6 bases at J, leaving 3 bases unmatched. The CDR3 is 13 residues long. This TCR came from a man aged 45 to 65 with active or convalescent COVID-19. Material: peripheral blood. V is TRBV19 and J is TRBJ1-5, with 9 bases aligning to TRBD1. CDR3 nucleotide sequence: TGTGCCAGTAGGGACAGGGGAAGTCAGCCCCAGCATTTT. Amino acid sequence: CASRDRGSQPQHF.